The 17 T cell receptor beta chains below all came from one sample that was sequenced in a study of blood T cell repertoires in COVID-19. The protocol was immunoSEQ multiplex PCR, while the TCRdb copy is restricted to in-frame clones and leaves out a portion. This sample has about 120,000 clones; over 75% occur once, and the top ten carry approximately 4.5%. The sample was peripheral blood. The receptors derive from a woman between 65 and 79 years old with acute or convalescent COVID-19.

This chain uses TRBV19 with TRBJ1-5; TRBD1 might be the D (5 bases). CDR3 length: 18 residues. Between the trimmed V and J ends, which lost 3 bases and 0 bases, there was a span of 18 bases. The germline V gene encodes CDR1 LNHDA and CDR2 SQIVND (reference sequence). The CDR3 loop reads CASSIRLTGEYSNQPQHF. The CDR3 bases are TGTGCCAGTAGTATTCGCCTCACAGGAGAGTATAGCAATCAGCCCCAGCATTTT.

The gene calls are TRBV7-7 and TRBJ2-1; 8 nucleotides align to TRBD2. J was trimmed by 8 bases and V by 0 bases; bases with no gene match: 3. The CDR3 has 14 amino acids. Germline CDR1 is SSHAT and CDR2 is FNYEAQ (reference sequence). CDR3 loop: CASSLAGGAHEQFF. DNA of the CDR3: TGTGCCAGCAGCTTAGCCGGGGGGGCTCATGAGCAGTTCTTC.

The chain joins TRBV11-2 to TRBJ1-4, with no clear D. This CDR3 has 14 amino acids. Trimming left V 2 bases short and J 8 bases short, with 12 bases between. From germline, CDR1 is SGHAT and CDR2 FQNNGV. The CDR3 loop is CASSLFRSSEKLFF. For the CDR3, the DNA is TGTGCCAGCAGCTTATTTAGGAGTAGCGAAAAACTGTTTTTT. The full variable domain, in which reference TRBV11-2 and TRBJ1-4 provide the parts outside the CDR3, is EAGVAQSPRYKIIEKRQSVAFWCNPISGHATLYWYQQILGQGPKLLIQFQNNGVVDDSQLPKDRFSAERLKGVDSTLKIQPAKLEDSAVYLCASSLFRSSEKLFFGSGTQLSVL.

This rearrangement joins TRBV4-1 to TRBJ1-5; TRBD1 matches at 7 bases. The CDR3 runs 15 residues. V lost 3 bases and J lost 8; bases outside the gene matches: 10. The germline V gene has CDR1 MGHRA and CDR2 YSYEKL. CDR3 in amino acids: CASSQHRQGVEPQHF. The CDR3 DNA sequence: TGCGCCAGCAGCCAGCACCGACAGGGAGTGGAGCCCCAGCATTTT.

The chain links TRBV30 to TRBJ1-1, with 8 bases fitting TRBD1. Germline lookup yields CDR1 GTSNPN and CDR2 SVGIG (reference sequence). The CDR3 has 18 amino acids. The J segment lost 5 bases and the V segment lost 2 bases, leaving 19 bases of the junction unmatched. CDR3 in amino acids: CAWSISLAQGVMRTEAFF. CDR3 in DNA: TGTGCCTGGAGTATTTCATTGGCACAGGGGGTAATGAGGACTGAAGCTTTCTTT.

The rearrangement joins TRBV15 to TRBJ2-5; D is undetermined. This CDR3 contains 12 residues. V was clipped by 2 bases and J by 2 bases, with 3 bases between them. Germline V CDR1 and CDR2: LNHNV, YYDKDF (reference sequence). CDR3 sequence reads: CATSRLQETQYF. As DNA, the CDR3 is TGTGCCACCAGCAGACTTCAAGAGACCCAGTACTTC.

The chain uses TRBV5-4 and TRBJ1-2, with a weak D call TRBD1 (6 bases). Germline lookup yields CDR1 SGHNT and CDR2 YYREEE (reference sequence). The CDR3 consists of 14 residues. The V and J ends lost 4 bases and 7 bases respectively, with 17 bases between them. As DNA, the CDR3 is TGTGCCAGCAGCCAGGCCCAGGGGAGAGGTGGCTACACCTTC. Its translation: CASSQAQGRGGYTF.

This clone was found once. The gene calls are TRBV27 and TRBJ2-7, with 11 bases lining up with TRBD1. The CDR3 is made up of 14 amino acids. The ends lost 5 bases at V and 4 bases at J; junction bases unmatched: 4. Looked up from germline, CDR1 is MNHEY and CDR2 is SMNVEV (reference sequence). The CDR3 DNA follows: TGTGCCAGCAGTGCGGGGACAGGGGGGTACGAGCAGTACTTC. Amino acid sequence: CASSAGTGGYEQYF.

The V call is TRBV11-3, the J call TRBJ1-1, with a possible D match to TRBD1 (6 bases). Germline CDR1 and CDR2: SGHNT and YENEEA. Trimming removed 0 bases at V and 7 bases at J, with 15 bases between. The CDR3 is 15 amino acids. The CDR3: CASSLDGRGVYEAFF. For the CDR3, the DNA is TGTGCCAGCAGCTTAGATGGCAGGGGAGTATATGAAGCTTTCTTT.

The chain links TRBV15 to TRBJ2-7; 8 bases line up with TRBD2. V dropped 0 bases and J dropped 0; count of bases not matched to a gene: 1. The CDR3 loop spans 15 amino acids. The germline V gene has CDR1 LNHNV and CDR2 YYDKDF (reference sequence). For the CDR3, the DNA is TGTGCCACCAGCAGAGATCGGGGGGGCTCCTACGAGCAGTACTTC. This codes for CATSRDRGGSYEQYF.

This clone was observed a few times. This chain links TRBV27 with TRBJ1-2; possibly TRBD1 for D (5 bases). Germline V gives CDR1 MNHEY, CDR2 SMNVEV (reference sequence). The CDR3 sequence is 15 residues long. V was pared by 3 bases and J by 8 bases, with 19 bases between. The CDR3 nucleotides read TGTGCCAGCAGTTTTAAGGGACGGGAGGTATGGGGCTACACCTTC. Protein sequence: CASSFKGREVWGYTF.

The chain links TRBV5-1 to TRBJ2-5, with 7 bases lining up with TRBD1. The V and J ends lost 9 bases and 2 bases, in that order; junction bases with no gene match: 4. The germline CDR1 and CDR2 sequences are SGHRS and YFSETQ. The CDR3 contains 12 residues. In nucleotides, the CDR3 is TGCGCCACCCGACAGGGTCAAGAGACCCAGTACTTC. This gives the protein CATRQGQETQYF.

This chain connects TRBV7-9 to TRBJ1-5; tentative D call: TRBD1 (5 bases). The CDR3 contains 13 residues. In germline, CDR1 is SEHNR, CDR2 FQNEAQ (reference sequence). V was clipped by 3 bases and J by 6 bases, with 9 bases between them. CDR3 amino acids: CASSLQGSQPQHF. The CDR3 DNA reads TGTGCCAGCAGCTTGCAGGGTAGTCAGCCCCAGCATTTT.

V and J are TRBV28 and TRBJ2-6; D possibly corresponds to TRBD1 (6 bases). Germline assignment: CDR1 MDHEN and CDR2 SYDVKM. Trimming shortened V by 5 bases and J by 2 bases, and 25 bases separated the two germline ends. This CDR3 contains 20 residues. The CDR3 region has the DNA TGTGCCAGCAGTGCCAAACCCCGGGACATTTGGCAACCTGGGGCCAACGTCCTGACTTTC. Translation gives CASSAKPRDIWQPGANVLTF.

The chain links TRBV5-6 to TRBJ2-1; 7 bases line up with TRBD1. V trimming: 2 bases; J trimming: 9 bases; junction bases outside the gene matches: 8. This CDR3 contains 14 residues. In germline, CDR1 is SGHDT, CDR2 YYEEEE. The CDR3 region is CASSFGSNRGEQFF. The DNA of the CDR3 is TGTGCCAGCAGCTTCGGGTCTAACAGGGGTGAGCAGTTCTTC.

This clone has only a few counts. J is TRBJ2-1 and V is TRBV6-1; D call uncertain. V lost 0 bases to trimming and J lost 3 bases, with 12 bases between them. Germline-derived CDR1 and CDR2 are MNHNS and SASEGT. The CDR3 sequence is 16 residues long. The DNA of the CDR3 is TGTGCCAGCAGTGAAGCGGCCGTGACAAACTACAATGAGCAGTTCTTC. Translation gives CASSEAAVTNYNEQFF.

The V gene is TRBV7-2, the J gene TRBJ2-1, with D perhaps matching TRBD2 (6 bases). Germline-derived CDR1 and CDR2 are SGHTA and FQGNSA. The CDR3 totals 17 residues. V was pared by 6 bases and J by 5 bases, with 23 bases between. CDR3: CASRTNMGGRSNNEQFF. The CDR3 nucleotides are TGTGCCAGCAGGACTAATATGGGGGGACGGAGCAACAATGAGCAGTTCTTC.